The rows below give T cell receptor beta chains drawn from one sample of a study of technical replicates of blood from a handful of donors. Clones were sequenced by immunoSEQ multiplex PCR, and TCRdb holds only the in-frame ones, with some missing. There are some 77,000 clones in the sample; about 96% occur only once, and roughly 0.35% lies in the top ten. The sequenced sample consisted of T cells isolated from PBMCs. These receptors came from a human donor in good health. Both conserved end residues are part of each CDR3. Fields, in order: J gene, CDR3 length, V gene, clone size, D gene, CDR3 DNA, CDR3 protein. A D gene is named only where the DNA matches it firmly. Expanded clones get a size class; other rows say once, few or many, or leave the size out.

j_gene: TRBJ1-2; len: 14; v_gene: TRBV27; abundance: NA; d_gene: TRBD1; CDR3nt: TGTGCCAGCAGTTTATCCGGGGACAGCTATGGCTACACCTTC; CDR3aa: CASSLSGDSYGYTF
j_gene: TRBJ1-1; len: 16; v_gene: TRBV6-1; abundance: NA; d_gene: NA; CDR3nt: TGTGCCAGCAGTGAAGCGGGCATCTACCCTACTTTGGAAGCTTTCTTT; CDR3aa: CASSEAGIYPTLEAFF
j_gene: TRBJ1-2; len: 13; v_gene: TRBV5-1; abundance: NA; d_gene: NA; CDR3nt: TGCGCCAGCAGCTTCGAGGGAAGGTATGGCTACACCTTC; CDR3aa: CASSFEGRYGYTF
j_gene: TRBJ2-1; len: 13; v_gene: TRBV6-5; abundance: NA; d_gene: NA; CDR3nt: TGTGCCAGCAGTTACGGGCCTTACAATGAGCAGTTCTTC; CDR3aa: CASSYGPYNEQFF
j_gene: TRBJ2-7; len: 13; v_gene: TRBV6-5; abundance: NA; d_gene: TRBD1; CDR3nt: TGTGCCAGCAGTTACAACAGGGGTTACGAGCAGTACTTC; CDR3aa: CASSYNRGYEQYF
j_gene: TRBJ2-7; len: 15; v_gene: TRBV11-2; abundance: NA; d_gene: NA; CDR3nt: TGTGCCAGCAGCTTAGAGCCAGGAAGGCCCTACGAGCAGTACTTC; CDR3aa: CASSLEPGRPYEQYF
j_gene: TRBJ2-1; len: 15; v_gene: TRBV27; abundance: NA; d_gene: NA; CDR3nt: TGTGCCAGCAGCAGGGTGGCTTCATCCTACAATGAGCAGTTCTTC; CDR3aa: CASSRVASSYNEQFF
j_gene: TRBJ2-6; len: 18; v_gene: TRBV4-3; abundance: NA; d_gene: TRBD1; CDR3nt: TGCGCCAGCAGCCCAGGGACAGGGTCGTTTGACGGGGCCAACGTCCTGACTTTC; CDR3aa: CASSPGTGSFDGANVLTF
j_gene: TRBJ2-5; len: 15; v_gene: TRBV29-1; abundance: NA; d_gene: NA; CDR3nt: TGCAGCGTTGGCGTCGCGGGCTTTAACCAAGAGACCCAGTACTTC; CDR3aa: CSVGVAGFNQETQYF
j_gene: TRBJ2-2; len: 16; v_gene: TRBV2; abundance: NA; d_gene: NA; CDR3nt: TGTGCCAGCAGTGAGACCGGGACACAGAACACCGGGGAGCTGTTTTTT; CDR3aa: CASSETGTQNTGELFF
j_gene: TRBJ1-1; len: 15; v_gene: TRBV6-5; abundance: NA; d_gene: TRBD1; CDR3nt: TGTGCCAGCATCAGACAGGGGGGGATGAACACTGAAGCTTTCTTT; CDR3aa: CASIRQGGMNTEAFF
j_gene: TRBJ1-5; len: 13; v_gene: TRBV30; abundance: NA; d_gene: NA; CDR3nt: TGTGCCTGGAGCCGGGACAAAAATCAGCCCCAGCATTTT; CDR3aa: CAWSRDKNQPQHF
j_gene: TRBJ1-3; len: 13; v_gene: TRBV4-3; abundance: NA; d_gene: NA; CDR3nt: TGCGCCAGCAGCAGGACAGCTGGAAACACCATATATTTT; CDR3aa: CASSRTAGNTIYF
j_gene: TRBJ2-1; len: 20; v_gene: TRBV4-2; abundance: NA; d_gene: NA; CDR3nt: TGTGCCAGCAGCCAAGATTTAAACGAGGTGCTACCTGGCTCCTACAATGAGCAGTTCTTC; CDR3aa: CASSQDLNEVLPGSYNEQFF
j_gene: TRBJ1-1; len: 13; v_gene: TRBV19; abundance: NA; d_gene: NA; CDR3nt: TGTGCCAGTAGTTATGGAGCGAACACTGAAGCTTTCTTT; CDR3aa: CASSYGANTEAFF
j_gene: TRBJ1-1; len: 16; v_gene: TRBV7-6; abundance: NA; d_gene: TRBD1; CDR3nt: TGTGCCAGCAGCTACGGACAGGGCCCCATGAACACTGAAGCTTTCTTT; CDR3aa: CASSYGQGPMNTEAFF
j_gene: TRBJ2-3; len: 13; v_gene: TRBV11-2; abundance: NA; d_gene: NA; CDR3nt: TGTGCCAGCAGCTTAGGCGGGGCAGATACGCAGTATTTT; CDR3aa: CASSLGGADTQYF
j_gene: TRBJ2-2; len: 13; v_gene: TRBV7-6; abundance: NA; d_gene: NA; CDR3nt: TGTGCCAGCAGCGTACAGGGCACCGGGGAGCTGTTTTTT; CDR3aa: CASSVQGTGELFF
j_gene: TRBJ1-1; len: 14; v_gene: TRBV10-2; abundance: few; d_gene: NA; CDR3nt: TGCGCCAGCAGTTTGGGTTTTCGGGACACTGAAGCTTTCTTT; CDR3aa: CASSLGFRDTEAFF
j_gene: TRBJ1-1; len: 15; v_gene: TRBV5-6; abundance: NA; d_gene: NA; CDR3nt: TGTGCCAGCAGCCCAATCATAACAGAGAACACTGAAGCTTTCTTT; CDR3aa: CASSPIITENTEAFF
j_gene: TRBJ2-7; len: 16; v_gene: TRBV4-1; abundance: NA; d_gene: NA; CDR3nt: TGCGCCAGCAGCCAAGATTACCAGTATCCCCCCTACGAGCAGTACTTC; CDR3aa: CASSQDYQYPPYEQYF
j_gene: TRBJ2-1; len: 16; v_gene: TRBV7-6; abundance: NA; d_gene: NA; CDR3nt: TGTGCCAGCAGCTTAACAGGTCAGACAATTGGAAATGAGCAGTTCTTC; CDR3aa: CASSLTGQTIGNEQFF
j_gene: TRBJ2-7; len: 15; v_gene: TRBV28; abundance: NA; d_gene: TRBD2; CDR3nt: TGTGCCAGCAACAGAGCGGGAGTTAGCTCCTACGAGCAGTACTTC; CDR3aa: CASNRAGVSSYEQYF
j_gene: TRBJ2-1; len: 17; v_gene: TRBV25-1; abundance: NA; d_gene: TRBD2; CDR3nt: TGTGCCAGCAGTGCAGTACGGGGGAGCGGGAGCCACAATGAGCAGTTCTTC; CDR3aa: CASSAVRGSGSHNEQFF
j_gene: TRBJ1-2; len: 14; v_gene: TRBV7-2; abundance: NA; d_gene: TRBD1; CDR3nt: TGTGCCAGCACCCGGACAGGGGATCCCTATGGCTACACCTTC; CDR3aa: CASTRTGDPYGYTF
j_gene: TRBJ2-3; len: 12; v_gene: TRBV6-1; abundance: NA; d_gene: NA; CDR3nt: TGTGCCGGGACACTTAGCACAGATACGCAGTATTTT; CDR3aa: CAGTLSTDTQYF
j_gene: TRBJ1-1; len: 13; v_gene: TRBV9; abundance: NA; d_gene: NA; CDR3nt: TGTGCCAGCAGCGTACGGGGAAACACTGAAGCTTTCTTT; CDR3aa: CASSVRGNTEAFF
j_gene: TRBJ1-5; len: 16; v_gene: TRBV6-1; abundance: NA; d_gene: NA; CDR3nt: TGTGCCAGCAGTGAATTCAGAGGGCAGATAAATCAGCCCCAGCATTTT; CDR3aa: CASSEFRGQINQPQHF
j_gene: TRBJ2-7; len: 16; v_gene: TRBV27; abundance: NA; d_gene: TRBD1; CDR3nt: TGTGCCAGCAGTTACTCACAGGGGACCCTCTCCTACGAGCAGTACTTC; CDR3aa: CASSYSQGTLSYEQYF
j_gene: TRBJ2-7; len: 15; v_gene: TRBV18; abundance: NA; d_gene: TRBD2; CDR3nt: TGTGCCAGCTCACACCGACTAGCGGGAGTAGACGAGCAGTACTTC; CDR3aa: CASSHRLAGVDEQYF
j_gene: TRBJ1-1; len: 12; v_gene: TRBV29-1; abundance: once; d_gene: NA; CDR3nt: TGCAGCCCAGTGGACTTGAACACTGAAGCTTTCTTT; CDR3aa: CSPVDLNTEAFF
j_gene: TRBJ1-4; len: 13; v_gene: TRBV29-1; abundance: NA; d_gene: NA; CDR3nt: TGCAGCGTGGGCCAGGGTACTAATGAAAAACTGTTTTTT; CDR3aa: CSVGQGTNEKLFF